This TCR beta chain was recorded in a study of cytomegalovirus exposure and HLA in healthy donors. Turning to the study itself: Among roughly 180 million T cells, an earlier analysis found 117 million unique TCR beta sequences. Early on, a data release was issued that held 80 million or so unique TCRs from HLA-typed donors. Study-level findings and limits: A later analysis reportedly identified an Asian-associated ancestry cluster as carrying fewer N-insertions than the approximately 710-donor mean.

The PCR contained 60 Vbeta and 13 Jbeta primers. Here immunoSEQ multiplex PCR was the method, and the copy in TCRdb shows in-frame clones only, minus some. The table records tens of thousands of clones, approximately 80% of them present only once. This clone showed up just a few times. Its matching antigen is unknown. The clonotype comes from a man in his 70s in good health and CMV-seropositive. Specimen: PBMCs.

For the CDR3, the DNA is TGTGCCAGTAGTACCCGAAGGGACTCGCGTTACGAGCAGTACTTC. Translating it yields CASSTRRDSRYEQYF. The chain links TRBV19 to TRBJ2-7; D might be TRBD2 (6 bases). Germline lookup yields CDR1 LNHDA and CDR2 SQIVND (reference sequence). Trimming took 4 bases from V and 4 from J, leaving 17 bases between them. This CDR3 has 15 amino acids.